This T cell receptor (beta chain) was recorded in a study of response to subunit inactivated influenza vaccine. Findings and limits, study-wide: The authors suggested that few new T cells are recruited per seasonal influenza vaccination.

Notes on this clonotype: Its antigen is unknown.

TCRdb reanalysed the RT-PCR reads using MiXCR and keeps one entry per CDR3 protein. This table holds over 150,000 distinct CDR3 sequences, about 10% found once. The CDR3 runs 17 residues. Trimming took 2 bases from V and 4 from J, leaving 20 bases between them. From germline, CDR1 is MNHEY and CDR2 SVGEGT. The sequence was collected from a man between 50 and 75 years old who received an inactivated influenza vaccine. The sample in question was CD8+ T cells sorted from PBMCs, obtained roughly 24 months after vaccination. V gene TRBV6-2 or TRBV6-3 combines with J gene TRBJ1-2; no clear D gene. In DNA form, the CDR3 reads TGTGCCAGCAGTTACACCGAGATACCCGCCCCGGGCTATGGCTACACCTTC. Translated, it gives CASSYTEIPAPGYGYTF.